Sequencing of this T cell receptor beta chain was carried out in a study of T cells after yellow fever vaccination. Background on the study: Low-cell-number fractions were prepared with SMART-Seq v4 Ultra Low Input. Study findings and constraints: In post-booster samples, most primary-vaccination clones reappeared (around 95% CD4, approximately 91% CD8).

TCRdb ran MiXCR on the 5' RACE reads and lists one entry per CDR3 protein. The top ten clones hold approximately 37% of a sample with roughly 60,000 distinct CDR3 sequences, approximately 6.9% of them seen once. As concerns this clonotype: The target antigen is unknown.

The receptor comes from a man aged 18 to 30 who received the YFV17D yellow fever vaccine. The specimen comprised CD8+ T cells sorted from PBMCs, sampled on the day of the first yellow fever vaccination.

The CDR3 nucleotides are TGTGCCAGCAGCCAAGATCCTAGCGGCTACGAGCAGTACTTC. Protein product: CASSQDPSGYEQYF. The V gene is TRBV3-1, the J gene TRBJ2-7; TRBD2 agrees at 7 bases. Germline V gives CDR1 LGHDT, CDR2 YNNKEL (reference sequence). Germline trimming cut 0 bases from V and 3 bases from J; bases unmatched to any gene: 2. The CDR3 is made up of 14 amino acids.